The 25 T cell receptor beta chains presented below share a single source sample, sequenced in a study of prognosis after radiotherapy for stage I lung cancer (dated by TCRdb to the early 2020s). TCRdb records Illumina HiSeq 3000 as the sequencer. The TCR beta CDR3 region was amplified from genomic DNA by two rounds of multiplex PCR. The first PCR round used primers specific to each TRBV and TRBJ gene, and the primer sequences were filed in Chinese patent CN105087789A. Starting from the raw public reads, TCRdb applied fastp trimming at Q25, assembled clones with MiXCR and retained in-frame beta chains. Rows merge per CDR3 protein into single entries with the most common DNA and genes. The sample table shows tens of thousands of distinct CDR3 sequences, and 43% are seen once. The top ten clones comprise roughly 33% of the sample. The sequences come from PBMCs, collected before or after stereotactic body radiation therapy (not recorded which). Receptors were obtained from a donor aged 50 or older with non-small cell lung cancer.

This chain connects TRBV7-6 to TRBJ1-1, with 7 bases that match TRBD1. Germline CDR1 reads SGHVS; CDR2 reads FNYEAQ. The CDR3 consists of 13 residues. Trimming took 7 bases from V and 4 from J; bases not matched to a gene: 6. CDR3 sequence (DNA): TGTGCCAGCATCTGGGGGACAGTCACTGAAGCTTTCTTT. Protein: CASIWGTVTEAFF.

This clonotype was found many times. The chain uses TRBV12-3 or TRBV12-4 and TRBJ2-4; TRBD1 matches 9 bases. Germline trimming cut 7 bases from V and 8 bases from J; bases unmatched to any gene: 9. The CDR3 spans 14 residues. CDR3 in DNA: TGTGCCAGCAAAACGACAGGGGGTATGGACATTCAGTACTTC. Its translation: CASKTTGGMDIQYF.

This clonotype was counted ten times or more. The V and J genes are TRBV11-2 and TRBJ2-7; D not certain. The V gene's germline CDR1 is SGHAT and CDR2 FQNNGV. The CDR3 runs 13 residues. Trimming cost V 1 base and J 2 bases, with 6 bases left between them. The CDR3 sequence: CASSLGPPYEQYF. DNA of the CDR3: TGTGCCAGCAGCTTAGGCCCCCCCTACGAGCAGTACTTC.

The V gene is TRBV27, the J gene TRBJ2-1; D gene unclear. The germline V and J ends were trimmed by 4 bases and 5 bases, with 15 bases remaining between them. The length of the CDR3 is 15 residues. Per germline, CDR1 MNHEY and CDR2 SMNVEV (reference sequence). This CDR3 is CASSSRSQLNNEQFF. The CDR3 DNA sequence: TGTGCCAGCAGTTCCCGGAGTCAGCTAAACAATGAGCAGTTCTTC.

Remarks on this clonotype: It differs at one base from a far larger clone, so likely a read error. The rearrangement uses TRBV6-4 and TRBJ2-2; perhaps TRBD1 as D (6 bases). Germline CDR1 reads MRHNA; CDR2 reads SNTAGT. The CDR3 sequence is 14 residues long. Trimming shortened V by 10 bases and J by 0 bases, and 12 bases separated the two germline ends. The CDR3 sequence is CAISRTANTGELFF. CDR3 nucleotides: TGTGCCATCAGCCGGACAGCGAACACCGGGGAGCTGTTTTTT.

The V and J genes are TRBV6-2 or TRBV6-3 and TRBJ1-3; D unclear. Germline values: CDR1 MNHEY, CDR2 SVGEGT. The length of the CDR3 is 17 residues. The V end lost 5 bases, the J end lost 0 bases, and 17 bases lay between the germline ends. The CDR3 region has the DNA TGTGCCAGCAGTCCGGCGGGTTTCTACAGCTCTGGAAACACCATATATTTT. Its translation is CASSPAGFYSSGNTIYF.

This clonotype occurred many times. V gene TRBV7-9 combines with J gene TRBJ2-7; D not resolved. This CDR3 comprises 14 residues. The V gene lost 1 base and the J gene lost 3 bases, with 10 bases spanning the gap. Germline CDR1 SEHNR, CDR2 FQNEAQ (reference sequence). The CDR3 loop is CASSLDITFYEQYF. In nucleotides, the CDR3 is TGTGCCAGCAGCTTAGATATTACGTTCTACGAGCAGTACTTC.

Comments on this clonotype: Here the CDR3 omits its conserved ending phenylalanine or tryptophan, so a read error is the likely source. The rearrangement uses TRBV27 and TRBJ2-3; 11 bases agree with TRBD2. V trimming: 0 bases; J trimming: 8 bases; junction bases outside the gene matches: 16. Germline loops: CDR1 MNHEY, CDR2 SMNVEV (reference sequence). This CDR3 spans 19 amino acids. CDR3 loop: CASSLSSGLAVNRGFTQYL. In DNA form, the CDR3 reads TGTGCCAGCAGTTTATCGTCGGGACTAGCGGTAAATAGGGGCTTTACGCAGTATCTT.

With regard to this clonotype: A much larger clone lies one base from this, so it may be a read error. The chain combines TRBV19 with TRBJ2-7, with TRBD2 as a possible D gene (6 bases). The V and J ends lost 1 base and 2 bases respectively, with 12 bases between them. Germline assignment: CDR1 LNHDA and CDR2 SQIVND (reference sequence). The length of the CDR3 is 15 residues. DNA for the CDR3: TGTGCCAGTAGTATAGTGTCTAGCGAGACCTACGAGCAGTACTTC. Its translation is CASSIVSSETYEQYF.

The chain joins TRBV28 to TRBJ2-1; TRBD2 might be the D (6 bases). CDR1 and CDR2 (germline): MDHEN, SYDVKM. Trimming left V 3 bases short and J 0 bases short, with 9 bases between. The CDR3 sequence is 15 residues long. CDR3 in amino acids: CASSFDSGSYNEQFF. The CDR3 DNA reads as TGTGCCAGCAGTTTTGATAGCGGCTCCTACAATGAGCAGTTCTTC. Combining the CDR3 with reference TRBV28 and TRBJ2-1 gives the whole variable domain DVKVTQSSRYLVKRTGEKVFLECVQDMDHENMFWYRQDPGLGLRLIYFSYDVKMKEKGDIPEGYSVSREKKERFSLILESASTNQTSMYLCASSFDSGSYNEQFFGPGTRLTVL.

A note on this clonotype: This could be a read error, since a much larger clone is one nucleotide away. The genes are TRBV4-3 and TRBJ1-5, with D perhaps matching TRBD1 (6 bases). This CDR3 contains 15 residues. From germline, CDR1 is LGHNA and CDR2 YSLEER. CDR3 nucleotides: TGCGCCAGCAGCCCGACGGGGGGGGACAATCGGCCCCAGCATTTT. Translating gives CASSPTGGDNRPQHF.

With regard to this clonotype: A much larger clonotype is one base distant, so this may be a read error. J is TRBJ1-4 and V is TRBV7-6; a weak D match, TRBD1 (5 bases). This CDR3 comprises 14 residues. Germline CDR1 SGHVS, CDR2 FNYEAQ. Deletions cut 5 bases from V and 7 bases from J, with 14 bases between. The CDR3 here is CASSQTWGFEKLFF. The CDR3 DNA reads as TGTGCCAGCAGCCAGACATGGGGCTTTGAAAAACTGTTTTTT.

This clonotype rates as medium-sized (0.01 to 0.1%). The genes are TRBV27 and TRBJ2-3, with D maybe TRBD1 (5 bases). V gave up 6 bases and J gave up 2 bases, with 18 bases separating them. Per germline, CDR1 MNHEY and CDR2 SMNVEV (reference sequence). The CDR3 covers 16 residues. In nucleotides, the CDR3 is TGTGCCAGCAGCCAGAGACGTCCAGGGCTCACAGATACGCAGTATTTT. Amino acids: CASSQRRPGLTDTQYF.

This clonotype was seen only a few times. The chain combines TRBV6-2 or TRBV6-3 with TRBJ2-3, with 8 bases matching TRBD2. From germline, CDR1 is MNHEY and CDR2 SVGEGT. J was trimmed by 4 bases and V by 5 bases; bases with no gene match: 5. CDR3 size: 14 residues. CDR3 in amino acids: CASSDVRGADTQYF. CDR3 DNA sequence: TGTGCCAGCAGTGACGTGCGGGGGGCAGATACGCAGTATTTT.

This clonotype was detected ten times or more. This sequence joins TRBV29-1 and TRBJ1-1; tentatively, D is TRBD1 (5 bases). CDR1 is SQVTM, CDR2 ANQGSEA, per germline. The CDR3 has 13 residues. V shed 3 bases and J shed 4 bases, with 12 bases lying between them. As DNA, the CDR3 is TGCAGCGTTGATGTGGGGGGAGGCACTGAAGCTTTCTTT. It is translated as CSVDVGGGTEAFF.

Remarks on this clonotype: With a far larger clone one base away, a read error is the likely cause. The gene calls are TRBV6-5 and TRBJ1-6; D gene ambiguous. This CDR3 has 15 residues. Germline assignment: CDR1 MNHEY and CDR2 SVGAGI. CDR3 sequence reads: CPSSINRVLNSPLHF. The CDR3 DNA reads TGTCCCAGCAGTATAAACCGGGTCTTAAATTCACCCCTCCACTTT.

This clonotype was counted between two and nine times. This chain connects TRBV6-5 to TRBJ2-2; 8 nucleotides agree with TRBD2. The V segment lost 3 bases and the J segment 5 bases; nucleotides outside the gene matches: 5. CDR3 length equals 15 residues. Germline CDR1 MNHEY, CDR2 SVGAGI. CDR3: CASSYEREWTGELFF. In DNA form, the CDR3 reads TGTGCCAGCAGTTATGAGCGGGAGTGGACCGGGGAGCTGTTTTTT.

This clonotype is labeled medium-sized. The rearrangement links TRBV11-2 to TRBJ1-3, with D unresolved. From germline, CDR1 is SGHAT and CDR2 FQNNGV. V dropped 6 bases and J dropped 0 bases, with 9 bases sitting between them. The CDR3 is 14 amino acids. The CDR3 nucleotides read TGTGCCAGCAGGATCAGGTTCTCTGGAAACACCATATATTTT. This sequence encodes CASRIRFSGNTIYF.

The V call is TRBV4-2, the J call TRBJ1-2; TRBD1 is a possible D gene (6 bases). Germline CDR1 reads LGHNA; CDR2 reads YNFKEQ. Trimming cost V 3 bases and J 5 bases, with 16 bases left between them. CDR3 length: 15 residues. This CDR3 reads CASSHPNGGGYGYTF. The CDR3 DNA reads as TGTGCCAGCAGCCACCCTAACGGGGGCGGGTATGGCTACACCTTC.

The V gene is TRBV6-1, the J gene TRBJ1-3; D unclear. Germline CDR1 and CDR2: MNHNS and SASEGT. Between the trimmed V and J ends, which lost 8 bases and 0 bases, there was a span of 11 bases. The CDR3 is made up of 14 amino acids. CDR3 sequence (DNA): TGTGCCAGCGCGGACCTGAGCTCTGGAAACACCATATATTTT. Translation: CASADLSSGNTIYF.

Regarding this clonotype: An end of the junction does not agree with germline; a read error may underlie this. This sequence joins TRBV2 and TRBJ1-6; a possible D gene is TRBD1 (6 bases). The CDR3 runs to 11 residues. Germline V gives CDR1 SNHLY, CDR2 FYNNEI. The CDR3 nucleotides are TGTGCCAGCAGTGAATCGGGGGCCCTCCATTTT. Translation gives CASSESGALHF.

By sample fraction, this clonotype is medium-sized (0.01 to 0.1%). V usage is TRBV6-1 and J usage is TRBJ2-1; the match to TRBD2 covers 8 bases. This CDR3 has 16 residues. Trimming at V came to 3 bases and at J to 4 bases, leaving 8 bases not matched to a gene. Germline values: CDR1 MNHNS, CDR2 SASEGT. CDR3: CASSELAGSLYNEQFF. CDR3 nucleotides: TGTGCCAGCAGTGAGTTAGCGGGGAGCCTTTACAATGAGCAGTTCTTC.

This clonotype was observed a handful of times. CDR3 loop: CASGRQRSYNEQFF. In nucleotides, the CDR3 is TGTGCCAGTGGGAGACAGAGAAGCTACAATGAGCAGTTCTTC. The chain couples TRBV19 to TRBJ2-1; D assignment may be TRBD1 or TRBD2 (5 bases each). The CDR3 contains 14 residues. Trimming took off 8 bases at V and 3 bases at J, with 14 bases between the two ends. Germline V gene sequence: CDR1 LNHDA, CDR2 SQIVND (reference sequence). The entire variable domain, with the rest obtained from reference TRBV19 and TRBJ2-1, is as follows: DGGITQSPKYLFRKEGQNVTLSCEQNLNHDAMYWYRQDPGQGLRLIYYSQIVNDFQKGDIAEGYSVSREKKESFPLTVTSAQKNPTAFYLCASGRQRSYNEQFFGPGTRLTVL.

This clonotype was counted many times. This chain uses TRBV3-2 with TRBJ1-2; TRBD1 is taken as the D call from the table, unchecked against the DNA. TRBV3-2 is an annotated pseudogene. This CDR3 region has 17 residues. In DNA, the CDR3 is TGTGCCAGTAAATTCCGGGACAGGGGGCCAAAACTGTATGGCTACACCTTC. Translating it yields CASKFRDRGPKLYGYTF.

Turning to this clonotype: This may be a read error: a much more frequent sequence differs by one nucleotide. The chain is built from TRBV3-1 and TRBJ1-1; D is perhaps TRBD1 (5 bases). Germline loops: CDR1 LGHDT, CDR2 YNNKEL (reference sequence). CDR3 length: 13 amino acids. CDR3 loop: CASSQVSGTEALF. The CDR3 DNA reads as TGTGCCAGCAGCCAAGTCTCGGGGACTGAAGCTTTATTT.